This T cell receptor (beta chain) comes out of a study of PD-L1 blockade in urothelial cancer. Background on the study: Atezolizumab at 1,200 mg intravenously every 3 weeks was started by patients in 2014. Of prior chemotherapy regimens, patients had received between 0 and 3.

The time point denotes: peripheral blood 6 weeks after treatment start. Between 1 and 8 samples per patient were obtained, pretreatment and on-treatment. Germline CDR1 is MDHEN and CDR2 is SYDVKM. The CDR3 consists of 14 residues. V was pared by 7 bases and J by 10 bases, with 20 bases between. This clone was counted many times. Synthetic spike-ins, TCR analog templates, were added into each PCR. Data came from immunoSEQ multiplex PCR; TCRdb stores just in-frame clones and leaves some out. The sample has roughly 50,000 clones, approximately 78% seen once; the top ten hold around 9.1%. The source material was PBMCs, sampled around atezolizumab (anti-PD-L1) treatment. This chain connects TRBV28 to TRBJ1-3; possibly TRBD1 for D (5 bases). The receptor was isolated from a man between 65 and 80 years old with urothelial cancer. The CDR3: CASTPNGGVVTIYF. The CDR3 DNA is TGTGCCAGCACCCCGAACGGGGGGGTGGTAACCATATATTTT.